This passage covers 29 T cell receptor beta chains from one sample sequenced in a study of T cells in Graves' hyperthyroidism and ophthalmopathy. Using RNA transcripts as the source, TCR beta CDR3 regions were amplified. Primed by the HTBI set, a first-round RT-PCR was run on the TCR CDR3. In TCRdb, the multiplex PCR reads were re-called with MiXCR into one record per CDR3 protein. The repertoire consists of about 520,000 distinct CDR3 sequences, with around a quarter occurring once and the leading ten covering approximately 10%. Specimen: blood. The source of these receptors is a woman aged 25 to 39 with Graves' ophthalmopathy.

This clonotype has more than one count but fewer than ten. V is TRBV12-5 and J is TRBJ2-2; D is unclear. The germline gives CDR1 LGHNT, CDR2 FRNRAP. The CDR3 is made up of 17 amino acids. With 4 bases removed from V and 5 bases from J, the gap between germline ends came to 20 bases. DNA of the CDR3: TGTGCTAGTGGTTCCCGAATGACGGAGTCGAGGACCGGGGAGCTGTTTTTT. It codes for CASGSRMTESRTGELFF.

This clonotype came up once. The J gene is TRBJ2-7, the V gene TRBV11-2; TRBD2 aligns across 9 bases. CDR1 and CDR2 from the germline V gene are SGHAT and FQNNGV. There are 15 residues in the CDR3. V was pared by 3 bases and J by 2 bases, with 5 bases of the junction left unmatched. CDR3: CASSFGTSRTYEQYF. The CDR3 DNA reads TGTGCCAGCAGCTTCGGGACTAGCAGGACCTACGAGCAGTACTTC. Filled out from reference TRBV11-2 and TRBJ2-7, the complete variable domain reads EAGVAQSPRYKIIEKRQSVAFWCNPISGHATLYWYQQILGQGPKLLIQFQNNGVVDDSQLPKDRFSAERLKGVDSTLKIQPAKLEDSAVYLCASSFGTSRTYEQYFGPGTRLTVT.

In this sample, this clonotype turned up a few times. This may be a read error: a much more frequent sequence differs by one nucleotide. This CDR3 reads CASSYSSSGGNYEQYF. Here the CDR3 DNA reads TGTGCCAGCAGTTACTCGTCTAGCGGGGGGAACTACGAGCAGTACTTC. The chain employs TRBV6-2 or TRBV6-3 and TRBJ2-7, with 11 bases that match TRBD2. The V segment lost 0 bases and the J segment 3 bases; nucleotides outside the gene matches: 4. Germline CDR1 reads MNHEY; CDR2 reads SVGEGT. The CDR3 totals 16 residues.

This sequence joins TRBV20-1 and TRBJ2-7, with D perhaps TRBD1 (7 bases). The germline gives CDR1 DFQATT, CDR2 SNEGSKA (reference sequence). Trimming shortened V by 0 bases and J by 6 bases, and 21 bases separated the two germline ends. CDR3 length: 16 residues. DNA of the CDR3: TGCAGTGCTAGAGATCCCCGACAGGGAGGAATGGGCGAGCAGTACTTC. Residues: CSARDPRQGGMGEQYF.

The CDR3 DNA sequence: TGTGCCAGTAGCGACCCAGGGGTACCTAGCAATCAGCCCCAGCATTTT. Its protein product is CASSDPGVPSNQPQHF. The rearrangement uses TRBV19 and TRBJ1-5; maybe TRBD1 (6 bases). Germline V gene sequence: CDR1 LNHDA, CDR2 SQIVND (reference sequence). V was clipped by 6 bases and J by 0 bases, with 15 bases between them. The CDR3 loop spans 16 amino acids.

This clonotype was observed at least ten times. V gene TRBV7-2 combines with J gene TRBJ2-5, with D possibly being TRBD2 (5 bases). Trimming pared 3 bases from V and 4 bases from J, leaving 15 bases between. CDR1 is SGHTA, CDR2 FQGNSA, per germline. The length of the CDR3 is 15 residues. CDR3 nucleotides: TGTGCCAGCAGCTTCGAGGCGGGTCGGGGAGAGACCCAGTACTTC. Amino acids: CASSFEAGRGETQYF.

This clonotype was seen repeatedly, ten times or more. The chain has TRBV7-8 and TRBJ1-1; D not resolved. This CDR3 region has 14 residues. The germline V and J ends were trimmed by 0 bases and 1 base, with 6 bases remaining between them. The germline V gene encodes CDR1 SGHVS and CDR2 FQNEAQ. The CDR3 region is CASSLANRNTEAFF. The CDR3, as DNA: TGTGCCAGCAGCTTAGCGAACAGGAACACTGAAGCTTTCTTT.

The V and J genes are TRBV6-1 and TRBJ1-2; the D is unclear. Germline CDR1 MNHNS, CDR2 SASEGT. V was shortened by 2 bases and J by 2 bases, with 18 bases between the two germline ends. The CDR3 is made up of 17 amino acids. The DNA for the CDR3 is TGTGCCAGCAGTGAATCAGCAGGACCCCCATTCAACTATGGCTACACCTTC. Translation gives CASSESAGPPFNYGYTF.

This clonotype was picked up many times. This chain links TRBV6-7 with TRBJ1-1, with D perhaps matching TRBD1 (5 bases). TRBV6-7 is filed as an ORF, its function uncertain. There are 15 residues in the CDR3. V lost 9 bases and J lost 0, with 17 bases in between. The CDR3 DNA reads TGTGCCAGAGAGCTGAGACAGTCCATGAACACTGAAGCTTTCTTT. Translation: CARELRQSMNTEAFF.

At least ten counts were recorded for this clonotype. The CDR3 DNA reads TGTGCCAGCAGGGGGAACTTGAACACTGAAGCTTTCTTT. Its protein is CASRGNLNTEAFF. The chain couples TRBV28 to TRBJ1-1; D is unresolved. There are 13 residues in the CDR3. Germline lookup yields CDR1 MDHEN and CDR2 SYDVKM. V lost 6 bases, J lost 0 bases, and 8 bases lay in between.

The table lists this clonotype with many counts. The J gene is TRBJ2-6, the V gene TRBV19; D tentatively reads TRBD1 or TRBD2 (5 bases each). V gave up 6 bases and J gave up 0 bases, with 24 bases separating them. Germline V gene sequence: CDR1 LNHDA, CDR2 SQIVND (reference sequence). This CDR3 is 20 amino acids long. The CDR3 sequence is CASRPPWRQGSGSGANVLTF. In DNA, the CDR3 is TGTGCCAGTAGACCCCCTTGGAGGCAGGGTTCGGGCTCTGGGGCCAACGTCCTGACTTTC.

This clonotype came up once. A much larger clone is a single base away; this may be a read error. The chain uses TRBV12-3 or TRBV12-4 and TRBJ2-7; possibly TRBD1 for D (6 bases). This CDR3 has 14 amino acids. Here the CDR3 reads CASSLDSTSYEQHF. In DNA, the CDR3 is TGTGCCAGCAGCTTGGACAGTACCTCCTACGAGCAGCACTTC.

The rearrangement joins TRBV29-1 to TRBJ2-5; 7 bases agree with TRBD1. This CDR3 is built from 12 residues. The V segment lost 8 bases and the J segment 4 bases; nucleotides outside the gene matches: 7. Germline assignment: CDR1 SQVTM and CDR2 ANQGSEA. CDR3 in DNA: TGCAGCTTTAGACAGGGCGGAGAGACCCAGTACTTC. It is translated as CSFRQGGETQYF.

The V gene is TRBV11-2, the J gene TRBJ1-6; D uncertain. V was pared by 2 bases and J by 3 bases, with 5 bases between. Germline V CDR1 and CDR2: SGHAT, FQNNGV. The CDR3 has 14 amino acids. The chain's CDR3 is CASSLQNYNSPLHF. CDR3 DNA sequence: TGTGCCAGCAGCTTACAAAACTATAATTCACCCCTCCACTTT.

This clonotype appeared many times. This CDR3 reads CASSSPRRKGELFF. The CDR3 DNA reads as TGTGCCAGCAGCTCTCCGCGGAGGAAAGGGGAGCTGTTTTTT. The rearrangement joins TRBV7-8 to TRBJ2-2, with D possibly matching TRBD2 (5 bases). This CDR3 region has 14 residues. Germline V CDR1 and CDR2: SGHVS, FQNEAQ. V lost 4 bases and J 8 bases, leaving 14 bases between the germline ends.

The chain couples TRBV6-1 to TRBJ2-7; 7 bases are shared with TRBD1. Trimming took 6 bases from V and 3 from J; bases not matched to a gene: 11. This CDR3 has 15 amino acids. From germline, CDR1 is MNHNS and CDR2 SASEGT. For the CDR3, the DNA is TGTGCCAGCAGCCGTCCCCGGACAGGTTACTACGAGCAGTACTTC. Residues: CASSRPRTGYYEQYF.

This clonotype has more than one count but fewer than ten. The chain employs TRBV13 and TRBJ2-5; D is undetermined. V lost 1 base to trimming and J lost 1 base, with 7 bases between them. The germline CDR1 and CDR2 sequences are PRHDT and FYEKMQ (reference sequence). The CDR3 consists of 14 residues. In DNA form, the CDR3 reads TGTGCCAGCAGCTTAGTGCGGCTCCAAGAGACCCAGTACTTC. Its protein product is CASSLVRLQETQYF.

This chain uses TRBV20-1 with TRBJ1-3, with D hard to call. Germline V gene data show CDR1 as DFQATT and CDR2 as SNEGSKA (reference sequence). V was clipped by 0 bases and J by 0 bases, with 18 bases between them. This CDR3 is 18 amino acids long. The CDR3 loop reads CSARDYPASKNSGNTIYF. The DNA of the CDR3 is TGCAGTGCTAGAGATTATCCGGCCAGTAAGAACTCTGGAAACACCATATATTTT.

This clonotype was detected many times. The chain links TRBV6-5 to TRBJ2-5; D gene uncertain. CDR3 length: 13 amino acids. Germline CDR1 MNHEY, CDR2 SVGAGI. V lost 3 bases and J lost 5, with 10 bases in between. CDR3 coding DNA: TGTGCCAGCAGTTATAGTTCCGGGGAGACCCAGTACTTC. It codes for CASSYSSGETQYF.

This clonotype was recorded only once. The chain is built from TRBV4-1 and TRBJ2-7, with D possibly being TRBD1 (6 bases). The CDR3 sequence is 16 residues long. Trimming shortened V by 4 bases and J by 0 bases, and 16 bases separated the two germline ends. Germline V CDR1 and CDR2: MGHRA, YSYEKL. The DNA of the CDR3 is TGCGCCAGCAGCCGGCCGGGACACCTTAGCTCCTACGAGCAGTACTTC. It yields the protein CASSRPGHLSSYEQYF.

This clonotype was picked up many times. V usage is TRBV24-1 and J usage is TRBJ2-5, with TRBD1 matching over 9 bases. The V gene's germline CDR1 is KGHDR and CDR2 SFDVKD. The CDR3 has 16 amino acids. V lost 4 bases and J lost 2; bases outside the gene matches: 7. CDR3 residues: CATSEGTGRAQETQYF. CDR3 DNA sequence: TGTGCCACCAGTGAAGGGACAGGGAGGGCTCAAGAGACCCAGTACTTC.

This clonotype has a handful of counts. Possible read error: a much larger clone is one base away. This chain's CDR3 is CASSIQGPNTEASF. CDR3 coding DNA: TGCGCCAGCAGCATCCAAGGGCCCAACACTGAAGCTTCCTTT. The rearrangement uses TRBV5-1 and TRBJ1-1; the D is unclear. In germline, CDR1 is SGHRS, CDR2 YFSETQ. This CDR3 has 14 residues. The variable domain in full, completed from reference TRBV5-1 and TRBJ1-1, reads KAGVTQTPRYLIKTRGQQVTLSCSPISGHRSVSWYQQTPGQGLQFLFEYFSETQRNKGNFPGRFSGRQFSNSRSEMNVSTLELGDSALYLCASSIQGPNTEASFGQGTRLTVV.

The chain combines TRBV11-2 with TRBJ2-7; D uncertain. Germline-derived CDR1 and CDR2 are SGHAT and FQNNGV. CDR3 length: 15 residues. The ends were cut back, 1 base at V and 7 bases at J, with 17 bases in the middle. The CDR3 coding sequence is TGTGCCAGCAGCTTAGGGCGGCAGGAGATGAGGGAGCAGTACTTC. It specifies CASSLGRQEMREQYF.

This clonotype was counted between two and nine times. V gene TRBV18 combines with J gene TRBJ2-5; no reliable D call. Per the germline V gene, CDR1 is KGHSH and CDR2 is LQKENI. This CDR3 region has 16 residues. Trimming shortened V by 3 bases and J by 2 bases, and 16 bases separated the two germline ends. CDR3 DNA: TGTGCCAGCTCACCGGGCCGCGGAATGTCTCAAGAGACCCAGTACTTC. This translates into CASSPGRGMSQETQYF.

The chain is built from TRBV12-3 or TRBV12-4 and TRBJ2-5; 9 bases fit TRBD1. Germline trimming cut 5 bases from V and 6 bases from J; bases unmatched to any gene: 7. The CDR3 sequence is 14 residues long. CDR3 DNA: TGTGCCAGCAGTGGGGACAGGGTAGTCCAGACCCAGTACTTC. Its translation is CASSGDRVVQTQYF.

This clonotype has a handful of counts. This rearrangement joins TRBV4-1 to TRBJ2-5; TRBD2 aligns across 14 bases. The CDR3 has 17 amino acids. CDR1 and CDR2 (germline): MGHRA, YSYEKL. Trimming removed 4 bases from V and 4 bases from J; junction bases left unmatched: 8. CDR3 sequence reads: CASSRQTSGGEGETQYF. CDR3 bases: TGCGCCAGCAGCCGGCAGACTAGCGGGGGGGAGGGAGAGACCCAGTACTTC.

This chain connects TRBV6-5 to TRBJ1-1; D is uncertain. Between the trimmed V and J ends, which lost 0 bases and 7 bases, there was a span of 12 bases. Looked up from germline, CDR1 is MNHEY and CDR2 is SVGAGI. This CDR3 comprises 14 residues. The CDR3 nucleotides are TGTGCCAGCAGTTACTCAGAGTATTCAAGTGAAGCTTTCTTT. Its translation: CASSYSEYSSEAFF.

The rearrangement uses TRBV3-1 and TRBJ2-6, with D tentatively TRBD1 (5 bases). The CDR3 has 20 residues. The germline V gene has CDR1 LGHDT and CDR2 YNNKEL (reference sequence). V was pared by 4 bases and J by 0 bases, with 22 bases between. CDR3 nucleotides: TGTGCCAGCAGCCCCCCGCGCAGGGAATCTTCTACCTCTGGGGCCAACGTCCTGACTTTC. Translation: CASSPPRRESSTSGANVLTF.

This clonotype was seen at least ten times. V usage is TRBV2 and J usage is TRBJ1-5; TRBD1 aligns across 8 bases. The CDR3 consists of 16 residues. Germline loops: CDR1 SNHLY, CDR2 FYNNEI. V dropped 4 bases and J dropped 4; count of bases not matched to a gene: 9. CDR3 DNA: TGTGCCAGCAGTGGGCTAGGGACAGGCTTTAATCAGCCCCAGCATTTT. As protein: CASSGLGTGFNQPQHF.